The rows below give T cell receptor beta chains drawn from one sample of a study of blood T cell repertoires in COVID-19. Clones were read by immunoSEQ multiplex PCR, and TCRdb kept only the in-frame ones, dropping some. The data contain about 240,000 clones, approximately 85% of them singletons. Input material: peripheral blood. The receptors stem from a man older than 75 with acute or convalescent COVID-19. The CDR3 runs from the conserved cysteine through the conserved F or W. Fields, in order: D gene, clone size, J gene, V gene, CDR3 protein, CDR3 DNA. D genes are given only for firm matches. For some rows the clone size is stated as once, few or many, or as a class when expanded; others skip it.

NA,NA,TRBJ1-1,TRBV5-1,CASSFRGASTEAFF,TGCGCCAGCAGCTTTCGGGGGGCTAGCACTGAAGCTTTCTTT
NA,once,TRBJ1-1,TRBV7-9,CASSLVAGNTEAFF,TGTGCCAGCAGCTTAGTGGCGGGGAACACTGAAGCTTTCTTT
NA,NA,TRBJ2-1,TRBV15,CATSRADNYNEQFF,TGTGCCACCAGCAGGGCAGACAACTACAATGAGCAGTTCTTC
NA,few,TRBJ2-2,TRBV6-4,CASSVNRANTGELFF,TGTGCCAGCAGTGTGAACAGGGCGAACACCGGGGAGCTGTTTTTT
NA,NA,TRBJ1-1,TRBV19,CASSIDPRDKNTEAFF,TGTGCCAGTAGTATAGACCCTCGGGACAAGAACACTGAAGCTTTCTTT
NA,NA,TRBJ1-2,TRBV28,CASSLESKGYTF,TGTGCCAGCAGTTTAGAGTCTAAAGGCTACACCTTC
NA,NA,TRBJ2-7,TRBV11-3,CASSSAREDEQYF,TGTGCCAGCAGCTCAGCCAGGGAGGACGAGCAGTACTTC
TRBD2,NA,TRBJ2-3,TRBV29-1,CSVKLAGGFTDTQYF,TGCAGCGTTAAACTAGCGGGGGGCTTCACAGATACGCAGTATTTT
TRBD1,NA,TRBJ1-1,TRBV15,CATSRDRTGGTEAFF,TGTGCCACCAGCAGAGATCGAACAGGGGGCACTGAAGCTTTCTTT
NA,once,TRBJ1-4,TRBV28,CASSLTGREKLFF,TGTGCCAGCAGTTTAACTGGGCGTGAAAAACTGTTTTTT
TRBD2,NA,TRBJ2-1,TRBV5-1,CASSEGLAGTHEQFF,TGCGCCAGCAGCGAAGGACTAGCGGGGACCCATGAGCAGTTCTTC
NA,once,TRBJ2-2,TRBV15,CATSRGLGGTGELFF,TGTGCCACCAGCAGAGGTTTAGGAGGAACCGGGGAGCTGTTTTTT
NA,few,TRBJ2-7,TRBV5-4,CASSRGLTGPYEQYF,TGTGCCAGCAGCCGGGGGTTGACGGGCCCCTACGAGCAGTACTTC
NA,NA,TRBJ2-2,TRBV6-5,CASSYSRQNTGELFF,TGTGCCAGCAGTTACTCGCGACAGAACACCGGGGAGCTGTTTTTT
NA,few,TRBJ1-6,TRBV19,CASTPGHSWEPLHF,TGTGCCAGTACCCCAGGGCATTCCTGGGAACCCCTCCACTTT
TRBD1,NA,TRBJ1-1,TRBV19,CASSPRQGPTEAFF,TGTGCCAGTAGTCCCCGACAGGGACCCACTGAAGCTTTCTTT
NA,NA,TRBJ2-7,TRBV6-1,CASSEPPGATYEQYF,TGTGCCAGCAGTGAGCCCCCCGGAGCAACCTACGAGCAGTACTTC
NA,NA,TRBJ2-1,TRBV2,CASSATEIEQFF,TGTGCCAGCAGTGCTACGGAGATTGAGCAGTTCTTC
NA,NA,TRBJ2-3,TRBV27,CASSLGHTDTQYF,TGTGCCAGCAGTTTGGGCCACACAGATACGCAGTATTTT
TRBD2,NA,TRBJ2-1,TRBV19,CASRTSGAHNEQFF,TGTGCCAGTCGGACTAGCGGGGCCCACAATGAGCAGTTCTTC
TRBD1,once,TRBJ2-1,TRBV19,CASSPGQAISYNEQFF,TGTGCCAGTAGCCCAGGACAGGCCATATCCTACAATGAGCAGTTCTTC
NA,many,TRBJ2-6,TRBV6-5,CASSLQGSGANVLTF,TGTGCCAGCAGTCTCCAGGGTTCTGGGGCCAACGTCCTGACTTTC
NA,NA,TRBJ1-5,TRBV2,CASRLQFNQPQHF,TGTGCCAGCAGGTTGCAGTTCAATCAGCCCCAGCATTTT
TRBD1,NA,TRBJ1-1,TRBV28,CASSLSGGSTEAFF,TGTGCCAGCAGTCTCTCAGGGGGGAGCACTGAAGCTTTCTTT
NA,NA,TRBJ1-1,TRBV5-1,CASSSSPGLTEAFF,TGCGCCAGCAGTTCATCCCCAGGGTTAACTGAAGCTTTCTTT
NA,once,TRBJ2-5,TRBV19,CASSIGRGAGETQYF,TGTGCCAGTAGTATAGGGCGCGGGGCGGGGGAGACCCAGTACTTC
TRBD1,once,TRBJ1-1,TRBV5-4,CASSLGDRSNTEAFF,TGTGCCAGCAGCTTGGGGGACAGGTCGAACACTGAAGCTTTCTTT
NA,NA,TRBJ1-4,TRBV25-1,CASSSGDSLPGLITLFF,TGTGCCAGCTCTTCGGGAGACAGTCTTCCTGGCCTAATAACTCTGTTTTTT
NA,NA,TRBJ1-1,TRBV2,CASSEGRVNTEAFF,TGTGCCAGCAGTGAGGGCAGGGTAAACACTGAAGCTTTCTTT
NA,NA,TRBJ1-2,TRBV28,CASSLGLRPGYTF,TGTGCCAGCAGTTTGGGCCTTAGACCTGGCTACACCTTC
NA,NA,TRBJ2-1,TRBV6-4,CASSDHFGKDEQFF,TGTGCCAGCAGTGACCATTTCGGGAAGGATGAGCAGTTCTTC
TRBD2,NA,TRBJ2-1,TRBV27,CASTPGGLAGNNEQFF,TGTGCCAGCACCCCGGGGGGACTAGCGGGGAATAATGAGCAGTTCTTC
TRBD1,NA,TRBJ2-7,TRBV18,CASSPGTGVYEQYF,TGTGCCAGCTCACCGGGGACAGGGGTCTACGAGCAGTACTTC
NA,NA,TRBJ2-7,TRBV7-9,CASSEIYEQYF,TGTGCCAGCAGCGAGATCTACGAGCAGTACTTC
TRBD1,NA,TRBJ1-1,TRBV28,CASRGQGDTEAFF,TGTGCCAGCAGAGGACAGGGGGACACTGAAGCTTTCTTT
NA,NA,TRBJ2-7,TRBV25-1,CASNRGGTLYEQYF,TGTGCCAGCAACCGGGGCGGGACCCTCTACGAGCAGTACTTC
NA,NA,TRBJ1-4,TRBV28,CASSLLGGLSEKLFF,TGTGCCAGCAGTTTACTAGGGGGTCTTTCGGAAAAACTGTTTTTT
NA,NA,TRBJ2-3,TRBV2,CASSQELTSTDTQYF,TGTGCCAGCAGCCAGGAACTTACTAGCACAGATACGCAGTATTTT
TRBD2,NA,TRBJ2-7,TRBV27,CASSLRGSAYEQYF,TGTGCCAGCAGTTTACGCGGGAGCGCCTACGAGCAGTACTTC
TRBD2,NA,TRBJ2-7,TRBV6-6,CASRPSGSKGEQYF,TGTGCCAGCAGACCCAGCGGGAGTAAAGGCGAGCAGTACTTC
NA,NA,TRBJ1-1,TRBV28,CASSSPTVDTEAFF,TGTGCCAGCAGTTCCCCTACGGTTGACACTGAAGCTTTCTTT